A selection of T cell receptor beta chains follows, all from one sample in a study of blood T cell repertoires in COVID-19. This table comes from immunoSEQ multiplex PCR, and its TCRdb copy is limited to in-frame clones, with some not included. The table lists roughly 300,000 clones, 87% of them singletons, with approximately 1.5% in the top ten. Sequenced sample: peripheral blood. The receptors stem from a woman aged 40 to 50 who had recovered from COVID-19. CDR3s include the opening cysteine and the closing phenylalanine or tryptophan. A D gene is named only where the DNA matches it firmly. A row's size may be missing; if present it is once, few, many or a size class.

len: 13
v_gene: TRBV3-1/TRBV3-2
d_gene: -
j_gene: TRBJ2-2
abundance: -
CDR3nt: TGTGCCAGCAGCCGCAGGGGGGTCGGGGAGCTGTTTTTT
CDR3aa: CASSRRGVGELFF

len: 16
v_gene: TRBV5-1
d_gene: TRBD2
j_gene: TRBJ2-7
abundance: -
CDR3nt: TGCGCCAGCAGCGCCCTGACTAGCGGGGGCCCCTACGAGCAGTACTTC
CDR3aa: CASSALTSGGPYEQYF

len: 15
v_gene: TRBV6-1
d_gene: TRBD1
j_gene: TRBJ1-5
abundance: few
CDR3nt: TGTGCCAGCAGTGCTTGGGACAGGGGCGATCAGCCCCAGCATTTT
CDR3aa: CASSAWDRGDQPQHF

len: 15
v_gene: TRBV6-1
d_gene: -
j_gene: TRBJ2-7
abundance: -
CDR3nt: TGTGCCAGCAGTGAACAGGGGATATTATCCTACGAGCAGTACTTC
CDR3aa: CASSEQGILSYEQYF

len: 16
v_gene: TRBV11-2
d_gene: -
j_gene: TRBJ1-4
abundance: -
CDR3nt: TGTGCCAGCAGCTTAGATATTTCCCCTAGGGGTGAAAAACTGTTTTTT
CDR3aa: CASSLDISPRGEKLFF

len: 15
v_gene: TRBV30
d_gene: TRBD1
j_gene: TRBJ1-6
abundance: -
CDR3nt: TGTGCCTGTTCCGGTGGGGGACAGGGGGGTTCACCCCTCCACTTT
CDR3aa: CACSGGGQGGSPLHF

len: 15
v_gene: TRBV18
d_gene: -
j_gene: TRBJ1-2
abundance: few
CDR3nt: TGTGCCAGCTCACCAGGGGGGGCCAAGGGTCAAGGCTACACCTTC
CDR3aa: CASSPGGAKGQGYTF

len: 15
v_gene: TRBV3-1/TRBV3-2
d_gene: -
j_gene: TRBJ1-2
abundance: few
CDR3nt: TGTGCCAGCAGCCAATGCCTAGACAGGTCCATAGGCTACACCTTC
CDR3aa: CASSQCLDRSIGYTF

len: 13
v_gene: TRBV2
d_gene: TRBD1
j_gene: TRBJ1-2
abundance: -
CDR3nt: TGTGCCAGCAACCCGGGACAGGGGGAAGGCTACACCTTC
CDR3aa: CASNPGQGEGYTF

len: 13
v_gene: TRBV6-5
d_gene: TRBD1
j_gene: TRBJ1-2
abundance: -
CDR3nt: TGTGCCAGCAGTTTTACAGGGGCCGGAGGCTACACCTTC
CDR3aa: CASSFTGAGGYTF

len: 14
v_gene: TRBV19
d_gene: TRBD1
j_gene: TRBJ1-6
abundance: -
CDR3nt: TGTGCCAGTAGGGACAGGGAGTATAATTCACCCCTCCACTTT
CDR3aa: CASRDREYNSPLHF

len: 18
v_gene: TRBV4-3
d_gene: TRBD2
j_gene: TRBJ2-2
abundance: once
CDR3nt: TGCGCCAGCAGCCCAGAGCTAGCGGGGGAGGCGAACACCGGGGAGCTGTTTTTT
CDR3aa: CASSPELAGEANTGELFF

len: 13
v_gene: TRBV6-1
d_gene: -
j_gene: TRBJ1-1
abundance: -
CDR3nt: TGTGCCAGCAGTGAAAACGGGAACACTGAAGCTTTCTTT
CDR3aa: CASSENGNTEAFF

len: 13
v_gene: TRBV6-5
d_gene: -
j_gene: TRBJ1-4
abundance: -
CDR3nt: TGTGCCAGCAGTTACAGCACTGCCAGGAAACTGTTTTTT
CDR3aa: CASSYSTARKLFF

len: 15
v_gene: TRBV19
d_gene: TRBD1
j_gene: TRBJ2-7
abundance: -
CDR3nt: TGTGCCAGTAGTTTCACCGGGACAGGGCTCTACGAGCAGTACTTC
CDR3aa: CASSFTGTGLYEQYF